The entry that follows covers one TCR beta chain sequence. Its antigen is not identified. The sample belongs to a study of T cells after yellow fever vaccination. Study-wide background: In the case of low-cell-number fractions, SMART-Seq v4 Ultra Low Input was used for preparation. Study observations and caveats: Only a minor proportion of clonotypes was detected across both CD4 and CD8 compartments. Reappearance after the booster was observed for most primary-vaccination clones (more than 95% CD4, more than 70% CD8).

CDR3 size: 14 residues. The germline V gene has CDR1 LNHDA and CDR2 SQIVND (reference sequence). Trimming shortened V by 1 base and J by 0 bases, and 6 bases separated the two germline ends. A process of 5'RACE template switching, which added a universal primer site and UMIs, was used to make TCR cDNA. MiXCR, run by TCRdb on the 5' RACE reads, gives a single entry per CDR3 protein. This repertoire shows about 230,000 distinct CDR3 sequences, 6.5% to 7.5% found once; its top ten account for around 1.1%. The receptor comes from a man aged 30 to 39 who received the YFV17D yellow fever vaccine. Source: CD4+ T cells sorted from PBMCs, taken on the day of the yellow fever booster vaccination. The chain employs TRBV19 and TRBJ1-1; D ambiguous. CDR3 DNA: TGTGCCAGTAGTATAGTCCAGATGAACACTGAAGCTTTCTTT. Amino acid sequence: CASSIVQMNTEAFF.